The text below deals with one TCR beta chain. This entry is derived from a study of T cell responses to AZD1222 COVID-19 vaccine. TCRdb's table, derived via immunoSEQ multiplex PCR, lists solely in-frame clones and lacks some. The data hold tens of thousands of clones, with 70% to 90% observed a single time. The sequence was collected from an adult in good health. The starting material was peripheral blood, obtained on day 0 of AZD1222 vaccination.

CDR3: CASGYRDMNTEAFF. The DNA of the CDR3 is TGTGCCAGCGGATACAGGGACATGAACACTGAAGCTTTCTTT. The chain uses TRBV6-5 and TRBJ1-1; possibly TRBD1 for D (6 bases). The germline V gene has CDR1 MNHEY and CDR2 SVGAGI. The V end was cut by 8 bases, the J end by 0 bases, with 13 bases between. The CDR3 length is 14 residues.